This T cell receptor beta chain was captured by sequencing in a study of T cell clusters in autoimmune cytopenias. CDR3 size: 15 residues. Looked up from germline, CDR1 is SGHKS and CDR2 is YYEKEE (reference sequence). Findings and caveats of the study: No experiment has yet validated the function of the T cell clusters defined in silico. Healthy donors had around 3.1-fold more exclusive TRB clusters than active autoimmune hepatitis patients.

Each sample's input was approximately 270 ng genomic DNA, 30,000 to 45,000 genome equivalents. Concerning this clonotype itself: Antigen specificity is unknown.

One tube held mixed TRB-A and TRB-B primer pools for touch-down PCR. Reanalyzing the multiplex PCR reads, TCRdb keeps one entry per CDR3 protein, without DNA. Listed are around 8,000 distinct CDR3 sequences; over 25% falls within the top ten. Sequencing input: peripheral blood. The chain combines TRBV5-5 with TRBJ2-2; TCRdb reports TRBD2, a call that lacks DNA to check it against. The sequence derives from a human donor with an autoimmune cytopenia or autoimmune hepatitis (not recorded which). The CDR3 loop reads CASSPRGAQTGELFF.